These 10 T cell receptor beta chains were sequenced from one sample in a study of blood T cells in healthy people across ages. The authors ran a second PCR of about 6 to 11 cycles using a sample-barcoded 5' primer and a J-beta primer mix. TCRdb re-analysed the 5' RACE reads in MiXCR, keeping a single row per CDR3 protein. The data hold 700,000 to 950,000 distinct CDR3 sequences, with roughly two fifths observed a single time. The sample consisted of blood. The receptor source for this set is a woman aged 60 to 75 in good health.

The rearrangement joins TRBV20-1 to TRBJ1-4; TRBD1 matches 7 bases. The CDR3 is 13 residues long. Unmatched junction bases numbered 9, after V lost 6 bases and J lost 8 bases. Germline values: CDR1 DFQATT, CDR2 SNEGSKA (reference sequence). The CDR3 region is CSAPGTEGEKLFF. The CDR3 nucleotides read TGCAGTGCCCCCGGGACAGAGGGGGAAAAACTGTTTTTT.

This clonotype appeared once. J is TRBJ2-4 and V is TRBV28, with TRBD2 identical over 7 bases. The DNA end favors TRBJ2-7, so the J call may be wrong. The CDR3 is 13 amino acids. From germline, CDR1 is MDHEN and CDR2 SYDVKM. CDR3: CASHSSGKYEQYF. The DNA for the CDR3 is TGTGCCAGCCATTCGAGCGGGAAGTACGAGCAGTACTTC.

This clonotype came up many times. The chain uses TRBV12-3 or TRBV12-4 and TRBJ1-2; D might be TRBD1 (5 bases). V was cut by 1 base and J by 8 bases, with 8 bases left in between. The CDR3 has 12 residues. The CDR3 DNA is TGTGCCAGCAGTTTAGGACAGAACGGCTACACCTTC. Amino acid sequence: CASSLGQNGYTF.

As for this clonotype: This sequence may be a read error, since a much larger clone differs from it by one base. The rearrangement joins TRBV2 to TRBJ2-1; no reliable D call. This CDR3 spans 13 amino acids. Trimming stripped 6 bases from V and 5 bases from J, with 11 bases between. Germline V gives CDR1 SNHLY, CDR2 FYNNEI. The CDR3 here is CASRKDQNNEQFF. In DNA, the CDR3 is TGTGCCAGCAGGAAGGACCAAAACAATGAGCAGTTCTTC.

The gene calls are TRBV10-2 and TRBJ2-5; weak D call: TRBD1 (6 bases). The germline CDR1 and CDR2 sequences are WSHSY and SAAADI. The V end lost 4 bases, the J end lost 2 bases, and 11 bases lay between the germline ends. This CDR3 is 14 amino acids long. The CDR3 nucleotides read TGCGCCAGCAGTGCCACAGGGAAACAAGAGACCCAGTACTTC. Translation gives CASSATGKQETQYF.

The sample holds a few counts of this clonotype. V usage is TRBV6-1 and J usage is TRBJ2-1, with 11 bases aligning to TRBD1. With V trimmed by 3 bases and J by 10 bases, 8 bases remained unmatched. CDR1 is MNHNS, CDR2 SASEGT, per germline. The CDR3 sequence is 15 residues long. The CDR3: CASSDGDRGKGEQFF. As DNA, the CDR3 is TGTGCCAGCAGTGATGGGGACAGGGGGAAAGGGGAGCAGTTCTTC.

The chain joins TRBV7-8 to TRBJ2-1; 9 positions match TRBD2. The ends lost 5 bases at V and 9 bases at J; junction bases unmatched: 8. The germline V gene has CDR1 SGHVS and CDR2 FQNEAQ. This CDR3 has 14 amino acids. The CDR3 DNA is TGTGCCAGCAGCCAGCCGGGACTAGCTTTTGAGCAGTTCTTC. This sequence encodes CASSQPGLAFEQFF.

V is TRBV20-1 and J is TRBJ1-6; D unresolved. This CDR3 has 18 residues. V shed 3 bases and J shed 6 bases, with 24 bases lying between them. Germline assignment: CDR1 DFQATT and CDR2 SNEGSKA (reference sequence). The CDR3 protein is CSARESGRGLWGNSPLHF. The CDR3 DNA is TGCAGTGCTAGGGAGTCAGGACGCGGACTTTGGGGTAATTCACCCCTCCACTTT.

This chain uses TRBV7-2 with TRBJ2-3, with 12 bases that match TRBD2. Germline assignment: CDR1 SGHTA and CDR2 FQGNSA. V shed 0 bases and J 0 bases; nucleotides not matched to a gene: 19. The CDR3 has 23 amino acids. The CDR3 is CASSLALAGGWNPGTGSTDTQYF. CDR3 nucleotide sequence: TGTGCCAGCAGCTTAGCACTAGCGGGGGGATGGAATCCCGGGACAGGTAGCACAGATACGCAGTATTTT.

This chain joins TRBV19 and TRBJ2-1; 9 bases are shared with TRBD2. This CDR3 comprises 15 residues. CDR1 and CDR2 from the germline V gene are LNHDA and SQIVND (reference sequence). Trimming at V came to 5 bases and at J to 6 bases, leaving 8 bases not matched to a gene. CDR3 region: CASSVLAGLTNEQFF. CDR3 sequence (DNA): TGTGCCAGTAGTGTTCTAGCGGGGTTAACCAATGAGCAGTTCTTC.